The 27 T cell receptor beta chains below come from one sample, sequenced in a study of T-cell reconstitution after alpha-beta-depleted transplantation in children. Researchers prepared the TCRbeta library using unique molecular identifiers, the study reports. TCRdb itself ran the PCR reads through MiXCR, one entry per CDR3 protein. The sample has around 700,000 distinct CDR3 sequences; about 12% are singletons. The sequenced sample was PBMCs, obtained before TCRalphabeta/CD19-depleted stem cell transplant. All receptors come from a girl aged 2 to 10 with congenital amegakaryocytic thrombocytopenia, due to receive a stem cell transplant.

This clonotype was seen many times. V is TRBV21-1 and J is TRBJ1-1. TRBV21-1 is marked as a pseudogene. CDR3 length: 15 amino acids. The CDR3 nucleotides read TGTGCCAGCAGCAATCCAGGGGAGGGGAACACTGAAGCTTTCTTT. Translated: CASSNPGEGNTEAFF.

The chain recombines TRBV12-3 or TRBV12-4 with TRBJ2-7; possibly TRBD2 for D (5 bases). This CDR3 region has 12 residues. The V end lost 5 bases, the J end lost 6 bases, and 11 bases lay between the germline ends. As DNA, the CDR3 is TGTGCCAGCAGTCCCGGGGTACCCGAGCAGTACTTC. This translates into CASSPGVPEQYF.

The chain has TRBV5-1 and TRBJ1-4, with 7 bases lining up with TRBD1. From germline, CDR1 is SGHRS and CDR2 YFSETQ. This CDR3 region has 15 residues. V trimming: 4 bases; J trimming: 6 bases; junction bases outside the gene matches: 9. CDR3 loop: CASSRTRGQDEKLFF. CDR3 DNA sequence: TGCGCCAGCAGCCGAACGAGGGGGCAGGATGAAAAACTGTTTTTT.

In DNA form, the CDR3 reads TGTGCCAGCAGTTTCGGGGTCCCGCTCTACGAGCAGTACTTC. Its translation: CASSFGVPLYEQYF. This sequence joins TRBV12-3 or TRBV12-4 and TRBJ2-7; tentatively, D is TRBD2 (5 bases). Trimming cost V 3 bases and J 3 bases, with 12 bases left between them. The CDR3 consists of 14 residues.

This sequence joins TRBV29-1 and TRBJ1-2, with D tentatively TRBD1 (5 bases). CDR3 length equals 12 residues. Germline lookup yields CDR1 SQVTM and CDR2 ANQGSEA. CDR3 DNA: TGCAGGGGAGGGGACGTATCGGACGGCTACACCTTC. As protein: CRGGDVSDGYTF. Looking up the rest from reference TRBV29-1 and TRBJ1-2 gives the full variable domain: SAVISQKPSRDICQRGTSLTIQCQVDSQVTMMFWYRQQPGQSLTLIATANQGSEATYESGFVIDKFPISRPNLTFSTLTVSNMSPEDSSIYLCRGGDVSDGYTFGSGTRLTVV.

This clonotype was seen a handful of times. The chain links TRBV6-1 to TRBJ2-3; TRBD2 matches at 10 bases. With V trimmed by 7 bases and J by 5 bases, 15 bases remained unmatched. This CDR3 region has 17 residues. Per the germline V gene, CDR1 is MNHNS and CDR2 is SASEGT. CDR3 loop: CASTRVTWLAGEDTQYF. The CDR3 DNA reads TGTGCCAGCACCCGCGTTACTTGGCTAGCGGGAGAAGATACGCAGTATTTT.

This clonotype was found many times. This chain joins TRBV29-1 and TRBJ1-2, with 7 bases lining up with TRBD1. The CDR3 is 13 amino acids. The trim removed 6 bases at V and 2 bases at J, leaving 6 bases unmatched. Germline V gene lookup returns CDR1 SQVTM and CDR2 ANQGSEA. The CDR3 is CSVLTGSNYGYTF. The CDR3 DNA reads TGCAGCGTGCTGACAGGGTCAAACTATGGCTACACCTTC.

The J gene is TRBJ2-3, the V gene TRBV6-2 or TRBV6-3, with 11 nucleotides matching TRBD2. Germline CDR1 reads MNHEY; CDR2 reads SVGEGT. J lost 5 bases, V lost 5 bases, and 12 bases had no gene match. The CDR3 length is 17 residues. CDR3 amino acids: CASSLQLAGVDKDTQYF. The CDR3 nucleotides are TGTGCCAGCAGTCTCCAACTAGCGGGAGTAGATAAAGATACGCAGTATTTT.

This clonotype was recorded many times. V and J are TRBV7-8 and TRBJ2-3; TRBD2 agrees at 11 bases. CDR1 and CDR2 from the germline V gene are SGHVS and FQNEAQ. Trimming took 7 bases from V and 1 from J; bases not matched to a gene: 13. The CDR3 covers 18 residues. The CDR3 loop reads CASNRELAGVSGTDTQYF. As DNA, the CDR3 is TGTGCCAGCAATCGGGAACTAGCGGGAGTTTCTGGCACAGATACGCAGTATTTT.

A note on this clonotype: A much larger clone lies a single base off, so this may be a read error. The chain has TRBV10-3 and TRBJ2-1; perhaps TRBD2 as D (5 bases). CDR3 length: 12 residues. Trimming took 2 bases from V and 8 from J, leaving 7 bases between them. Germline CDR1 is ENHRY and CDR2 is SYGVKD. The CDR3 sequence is CAISEGGDEQFF. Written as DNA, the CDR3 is TGTGCCATCAGTGAGGGAGGCGATGAGCAGTTCTTC.

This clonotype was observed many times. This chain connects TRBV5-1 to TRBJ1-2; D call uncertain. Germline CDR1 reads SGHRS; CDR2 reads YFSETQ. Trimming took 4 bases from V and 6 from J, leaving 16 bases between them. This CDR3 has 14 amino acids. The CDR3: CASSPRGYEDGYTF. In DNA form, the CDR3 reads TGCGCCAGCAGCCCTCGGGGTTACGAGGATGGCTACACCTTC.

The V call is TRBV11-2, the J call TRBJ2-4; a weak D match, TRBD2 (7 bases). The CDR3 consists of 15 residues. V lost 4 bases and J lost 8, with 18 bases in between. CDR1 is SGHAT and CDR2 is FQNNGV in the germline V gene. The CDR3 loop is CASSWGGSLGDIQYF. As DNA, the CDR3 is TGTGCCAGCAGCTGGGGGGGCTCCTTAGGGGACATTCAGTACTTC.

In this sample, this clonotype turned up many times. This CDR3 reads CASSNSGRFYNEQFF. In DNA form, the CDR3 reads TGTGCCAGCAGCAACAGCGGGAGGTTCTACAATGAGCAGTTCTTC. The chain is built from TRBV7-2 and TRBJ2-1; 9 positions match TRBD2. Germline values: CDR1 SGHTA, CDR2 FQGNSA. With 5 bases clipped from V and 3 bases from J, the junction kept 5 bases outside the gene matches. The CDR3 extends over 15 amino acids.

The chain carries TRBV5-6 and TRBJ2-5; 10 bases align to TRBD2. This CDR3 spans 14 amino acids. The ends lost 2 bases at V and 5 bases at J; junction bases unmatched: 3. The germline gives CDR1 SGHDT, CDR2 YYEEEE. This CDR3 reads CASSFLAGAETQYF. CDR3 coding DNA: TGTGCCAGCAGCTTCCTAGCGGGGGCGGAGACCCAGTACTTC.

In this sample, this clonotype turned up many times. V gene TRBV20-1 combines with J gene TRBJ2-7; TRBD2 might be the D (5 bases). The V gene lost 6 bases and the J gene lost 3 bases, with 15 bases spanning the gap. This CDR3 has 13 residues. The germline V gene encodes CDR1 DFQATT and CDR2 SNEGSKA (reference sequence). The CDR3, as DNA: TGCAGTGCACTCCGCGGGCTGCTCTACGAGCAGTACTTC. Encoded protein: CSALRGLLYEQYF.

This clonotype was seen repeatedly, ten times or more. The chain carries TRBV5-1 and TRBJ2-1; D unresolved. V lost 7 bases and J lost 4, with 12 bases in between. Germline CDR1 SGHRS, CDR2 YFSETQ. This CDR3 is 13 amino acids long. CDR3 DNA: TGCGCCAGCCTTTCTGAGCCGTACAATGAGCAGTTCTTC. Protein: CASLSEPYNEQFF.

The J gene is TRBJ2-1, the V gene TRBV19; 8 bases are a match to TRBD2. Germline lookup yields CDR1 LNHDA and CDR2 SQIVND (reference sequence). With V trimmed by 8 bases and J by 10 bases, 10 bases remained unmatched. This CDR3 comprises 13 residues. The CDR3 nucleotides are TGTGCCAGTTCGCGGGAGGCTGAGGAGGAGCAGTTCTTC. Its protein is CASSREAEEEQFF.

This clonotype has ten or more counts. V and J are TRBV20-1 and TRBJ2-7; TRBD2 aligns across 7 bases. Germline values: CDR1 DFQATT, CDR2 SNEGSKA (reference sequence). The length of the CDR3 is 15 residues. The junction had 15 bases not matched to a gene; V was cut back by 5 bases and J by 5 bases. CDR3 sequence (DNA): TGCAGTGCTGTTCGACGTTGGGCGGGAGCCCACGAGCAGTACTTC. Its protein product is CSAVRRWAGAHEQYF.

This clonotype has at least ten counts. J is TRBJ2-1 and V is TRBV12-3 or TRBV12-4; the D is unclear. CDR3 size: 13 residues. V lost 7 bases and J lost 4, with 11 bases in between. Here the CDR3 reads CASINSGYNEQFF. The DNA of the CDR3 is TGTGCCAGCATCAATTCCGGTTACAATGAGCAGTTCTTC.

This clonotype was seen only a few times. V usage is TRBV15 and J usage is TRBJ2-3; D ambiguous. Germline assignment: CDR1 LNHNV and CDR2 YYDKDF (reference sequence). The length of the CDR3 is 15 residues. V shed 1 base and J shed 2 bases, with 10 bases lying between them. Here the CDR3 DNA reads TGTGCCACCAGCAGAGGTGACCGCGACACAGATACGCAGTATTTT. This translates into CATSRGDRDTDTQYF.

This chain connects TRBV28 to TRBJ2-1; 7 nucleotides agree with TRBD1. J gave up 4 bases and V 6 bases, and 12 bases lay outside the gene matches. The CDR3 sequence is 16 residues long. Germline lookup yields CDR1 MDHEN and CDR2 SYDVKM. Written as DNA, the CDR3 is TGTGCCAGCAGCCGGCCCCTCCGGGACAGATACAATGAGCAGTTCTTC. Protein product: CASSRPLRDRYNEQFF.

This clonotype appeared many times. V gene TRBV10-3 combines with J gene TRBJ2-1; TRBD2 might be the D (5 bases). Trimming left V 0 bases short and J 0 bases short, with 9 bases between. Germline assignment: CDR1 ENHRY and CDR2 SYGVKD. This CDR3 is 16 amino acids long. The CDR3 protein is CAISESSGSSYNEQFF. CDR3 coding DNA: TGTGCCATCAGTGAGTCCTCGGGAAGCTCCTACAATGAGCAGTTCTTC.

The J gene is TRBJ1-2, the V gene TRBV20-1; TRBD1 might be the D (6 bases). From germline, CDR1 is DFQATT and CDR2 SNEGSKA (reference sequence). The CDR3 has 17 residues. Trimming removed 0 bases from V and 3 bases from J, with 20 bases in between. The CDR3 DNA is TGCAGTGCTAGAGACGACCTCTCTTGGGGGCGCGACTATGGCTACACCTTC. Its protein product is CSARDDLSWGRDYGYTF.

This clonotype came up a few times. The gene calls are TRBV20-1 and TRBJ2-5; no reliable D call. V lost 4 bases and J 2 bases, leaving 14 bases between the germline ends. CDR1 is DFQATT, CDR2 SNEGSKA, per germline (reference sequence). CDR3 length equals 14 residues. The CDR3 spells CSAIITLGQETQYF. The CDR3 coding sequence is TGCAGTGCTATAATAACGTTGGGACAAGAGACCCAGTACTTC.

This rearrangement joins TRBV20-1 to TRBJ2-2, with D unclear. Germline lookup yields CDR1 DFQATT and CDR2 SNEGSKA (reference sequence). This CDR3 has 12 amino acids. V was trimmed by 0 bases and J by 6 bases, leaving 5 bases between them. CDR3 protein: CSARELSGELFF. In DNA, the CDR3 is TGCAGTGCTAGAGAATTGTCCGGGGAGCTGTTTTTT.

The CDR3 here is CAISEAVLSYNEQFF. The CDR3 region has the DNA TGTGCCATCAGTGAGGCAGTCTTGTCCTACAATGAGCAGTTCTTC. The rearrangement joins TRBV10-3 to TRBJ2-1; D is undetermined. Per the germline V gene, CDR1 is ENHRY and CDR2 is SYGVKD. CDR3 length equals 15 residues. Trimming pared 2 bases from V and 1 base from J, leaving 9 bases between.

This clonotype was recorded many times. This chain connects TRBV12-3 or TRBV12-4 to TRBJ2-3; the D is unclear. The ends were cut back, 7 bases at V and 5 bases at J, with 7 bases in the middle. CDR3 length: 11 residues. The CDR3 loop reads CASNQRDTQYF. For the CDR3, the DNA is TGTGCCAGCAACCAGCGAGATACGCAGTATTTT.